The 10 T cell receptor beta chains presented below share a single source sample, sequenced in a study of T cell repertoires in cytomegalovirus infection. TCRdb reprocessed the reads via MiXCR and lists one record per CDR3 protein. Of some 77,000 distinct CDR3 sequences listed, more than 3% are singletons. Sequencing was carried out using PBMCs. The source of these receptors is a human donor in good health (CMV status not recorded). Some clones in this sample may be carry-over from other donors' samples.

This sequence joins TRBV27 and TRBJ1-6; D call uncertain. Germline V gene data show CDR1 as MNHEY and CDR2 as SMNVEV (reference sequence). V was clipped by 3 bases and J by 7 bases, with 4 bases between them. This CDR3 is built from 12 residues. Here the CDR3 reads CASSFGNSPLHF. CDR3 DNA sequence: TGTGCCAGCAGTTTCGGGAATTCACCCCTCCACTTT.

In its sample, this clonotype was seen many times. This chain links TRBV18 with TRBJ1-1; no clear D gene. The CDR3 runs 14 residues. Trimming took off 3 bases at V and 2 bases at J, with 10 bases between the two ends. The germline V gene encodes CDR1 KGHSH and CDR2 LQKENI. CDR3 residues: CASSPTADNTEAFF. The DNA of the CDR3 is TGTGCCAGCTCACCTACGGCCGATAACACTGAAGCTTTCTTT.

This clonotype showed up many times. This chain uses TRBV24-1 with TRBJ1-2; D gene uncertain. Germline assignment: CDR1 KGHDR and CDR2 SFDVKD. This CDR3 has 15 residues. Trimming took 5 bases from V and 0 from J, leaving 12 bases between them. CDR3: CATSGIGNTNYGYTF. The CDR3 nucleotides read TGTGCCACCAGTGGAATCGGGAATACTAACTATGGCTACACCTTC.

The chain carries TRBV20-1 and TRBJ1-6, with 7 bases identical to TRBD1. In germline, CDR1 is DFQATT, CDR2 SNEGSKA (reference sequence). The CDR3 loop spans 13 amino acids. V gave up 7 bases and J gave up 9 bases; unmatched junction bases: 9. The CDR3 coding sequence is TGCAGTGTGGAAGGGGGCTCTGGTTCACCCCTCCACTTT. Translation gives CSVEGGSGSPLHF.

As for this clonotype: The junction and the germline gene differ at one end; a read error may be behind it. The chain employs TRBV7-9 and TRBJ1-2; D is undetermined. The CDR3 is 11 residues long. Germline V gene data show CDR1 as SEHNR and CDR2 as FQNEAQ (reference sequence). The CDR3 loop is CASSCRHGYNF. CDR3 bases: TGTGCCAGCAGCTGCCGACATGGCTACAACTTC.

This clonotype occurred many times. The V and J genes are TRBV10-3 and TRBJ1-5; no clear D gene. Germline CDR1 ENHRY, CDR2 SYGVKD. V gave up 8 bases and J gave up 7 bases, with 12 bases separating them. CDR3 length: 12 amino acids. The CDR3 protein is CAIGNPGQPQHF. CDR3 sequence (DNA): TGTGCCATCGGAAACCCCGGGCAGCCCCAGCATTTT.

At least ten counts were recorded for this clonotype. The V call is TRBV4-3, the J call TRBJ2-1; possible D gene TRBD2, 6 bases. V was cut by 0 bases and J by 0 bases, with 12 bases left in between. Per germline, CDR1 LGHNA and CDR2 YSLEER. CDR3 length: 17 amino acids. The CDR3, as DNA: TGCGCCAGCAGCCAAGATGCCCGGGGGAGCTCCTACAATGAGCAGTTCTTC. Translated, it gives CASSQDARGSSYNEQFF.

Ten or more counts support this clonotype. The genes are TRBV19 and TRBJ2-3; 9 bases map to TRBD1. V lost 5 bases, J lost 3 bases, and 9 bases stayed unmatched. Germline V gives CDR1 LNHDA, CDR2 SQIVND (reference sequence). The length of the CDR3 is 16 residues. The CDR3 loop is CASSFLGTGMTDTQYF. The CDR3 coding sequence is TGTGCCAGTAGTTTTCTCGGGACAGGGATGACAGATACGCAGTATTTT.

This clonotype has ten or more counts. The V and J genes are TRBV4-3 and TRBJ1-1; D unclear. V was cut by 0 bases and J by 1 base, with 15 bases left in between. From germline, CDR1 is LGHNA and CDR2 YSLEER. This CDR3 has 17 residues. The CDR3 sequence is CASSQDARAGWNTEAFF. The CDR3 coding sequence is TGCGCCAGCAGCCAAGATGCCCGGGCAGGTTGGAACACTGAAGCTTTCTTT.

This clonotype was seen ten or more times. The chain employs TRBV7-8 and TRBJ1-1; maybe TRBD1 (6 bases). V lost 5 bases and J lost 8, with 12 bases in between. Germline V lookup: CDR1 SGHVS, CDR2 FQNEAQ. The CDR3 contains 12 residues. In nucleotides, the CDR3 is TGTGCCAGCAGCGAACAGGGATGGGAAGCTTTCTTT. It yields the protein CASSEQGWEAFF.